The text below deals with one T cell receptor beta chain. Other DNA variants within this sample encode the same CDR3. Data came from immunoSEQ multiplex PCR; TCRdb stores just in-frame clones and leaves some out. The table records around 300,000 clones, over 75% of them present only once. Individuals drawn from under 30 US areas were roughly 18 to 95 years old. The sample comes from a study of blood T cell repertoires in COVID-19. The V gene's germline CDR1 is SGHAT and CDR2 FQNNGV. The CDR3 loop spans 15 amino acids. The germline V and J ends were trimmed by 3 bases and 4 bases, with 13 bases remaining between them.

The origin of this receptor is a young man who had recovered from COVID-19. The chain couples TRBV11-2 to TRBJ2-1; D possibly corresponds to TRBD2 (7 bases). The sample consisted of PBMCs or T cells enriched from blood (not recorded which). CDR3 sequence (DNA): TGTGCCAGCAGCTTGGGGGCTAGCGGTTACAATGAGCAGTTCTTC. Protein product: CASSLGASGYNEQFF.